This TCR beta chain was sequenced for a study of T cell responses to AZD1222 COVID-19 vaccine. Overall study findings and caveats: The peak T cell response came first, and repertoires were sampled only after it. Baseline serology detected seropositivity in only 6 or 7 AZD1222 recipients. The donor group comprised mostly white British people and more females; the analysis possibly underestimated clonal diversity.

Regarding this clone: What it binds is unknown.

Clones were sequenced by immunoSEQ multiplex PCR, and TCRdb holds only the in-frame ones, with some missing. The repertoire consists of 170,000 or so clones, with around nine tenths occurring once and the leading ten covering approximately 3%. The sequence came from an adult in good health. This sample comprised peripheral blood, obtained on day 0 of AZD1222 vaccination.

The CDR3 nucleotides read TGTGCCATCAGTGATGGGACAGGGTCCCACGAGCAGTACTTC. As protein: CAISDGTGSHEQYF. V usage is TRBV10-3 and J usage is TRBJ2-7, with 9 bases aligning to TRBD1. The junction had 5 bases not matched to a gene; V was cut back by 3 bases and J by 5 bases. The CDR3 runs to 14 residues. Per germline, CDR1 ENHRY and CDR2 SYGVKD.